This TCR beta chain came from a study of OX40 agonist ivuxolimab in advanced cancers. Only in-frame clones appear in the TCRdb table, and some are missing; sequencing was by immunoSEQ multiplex PCR. Among 20,000 to 30,000 clones listed, 80% to 90% were seen once. This CDR3 is built from 20 residues. V was shortened by 2 bases and J by 2 bases, with 25 bases between the two germline ends. Germline CDR1 is MGHRA and CDR2 is YSYEKL. The sample consisted of CD4+ or CD8+ T cells sorted from blood, taken in a trial of the OX40 agonist ivuxolimab. The gene calls are TRBV4-1 and TRBJ2-1; D possibly corresponds to TRBD2 (6 bases). This clonotype originated in an adult with an advanced solid tumor such as melanoma, head and neck, liver or kidney cancer. CDR3 loop: CASSQSAGRILVSPYNEQFF. In DNA, the CDR3 is TGCGCCAGCAGCCAAAGTGCGGGACGGATACTAGTTTCCCCCTACAATGAGCAGTTCTTC.